Following are 4 T cell receptor beta chains from one sample sequenced in a study of T cells after yellow fever vaccination. One entry per CDR3 protein, called by TCRdb with MiXCR from the 5' RACE reads. The sample lists around 320,000 distinct CDR3 sequences, over 8.5% seen once, with about 3.3% in the top ten. The sequencing here drew on CD4+ T cells sorted from PBMCs, taken 45 days after the yellow fever booster vaccination. The receptor set was obtained from a young man who received the YFV17D yellow fever vaccine.

This clonotype was recorded a few times. This CDR3 reads CASQIRRGNEQFF. The CDR3, as DNA: TGTGCCAGCCAAATCCGCAGGGGCAATGAGCAGTTCTTC. V gene TRBV2 combines with J gene TRBJ2-1; possibly TRBD1 for D (6 bases). This CDR3 has 13 amino acids. The germline V and J ends were trimmed by 8 bases and 6 bases, with 14 bases remaining between them. CDR1 and CDR2 (germline): SNHLY, FYNNEI. Filled out from reference TRBV2 and TRBJ2-1, the complete variable domain reads EPEVTQTPSHQVTQMGQEVILRCVPISNHLYFYWYRQILGQKVEFLVSFYNNEISEKSEIFDDQFSVERPDGSNFTLKIRSTKLEDSAMYFCASQIRRGNEQFFGPGTRLTVL.

The chain is built from TRBV29-1 and TRBJ2-3; D is unclear. The CDR3 loop spans 13 amino acids. CDR1 and CDR2 (germline): SQVTM, ANQGSEA. Trimming removed 4 bases from V and 0 bases from J, with 8 bases in between. In DNA form, the CDR3 reads TGCAGCGTTGTCCGAGCAAGCACAGATACGCAGTATTTT. Encoded protein: CSVVRASTDTQYF.

The rearrangement links TRBV7-9 to TRBJ1-3; TRBD1 matches at 7 bases. Germline values: CDR1 SEHNR, CDR2 FQNEAQ (reference sequence). The J segment lost 8 bases and the V segment lost 5 bases, leaving 9 bases of the junction unmatched. The CDR3 consists of 14 residues. CDR3 amino acids: CASSGRDSVYTIYF. The DNA for the CDR3 is TGTGCCAGCAGCGGGAGGGACAGCGTATACACCATATATTTT. Using reference TRBV7-9 and TRBJ1-3 for the parts outside the CDR3, the full variable domain is DTGVSQNPRHKITKRGQNVTFRCDPISEHNRLYWYRQTLGQGPEFLTYFQNEAQLEKSRLLSDRFSAERPKGSFSTLEIQRTEQGDSAMYLCASSGRDSVYTIYFGEGSWLTVV.

This rearrangement joins TRBV7-2 to TRBJ1-5, with 9 bases identical to TRBD1. The V gene end was trimmed by 6 bases and the J gene end by 10 bases; junction bases not matched to a gene: 7. The CDR3 spans 13 residues. Germline lookup yields CDR1 SGHTA and CDR2 FQGNSA. CDR3 residues: CASRRTGDGPQHF. CDR3 sequence (DNA): TGTGCCAGCAGACGGACAGGGGATGGACCCCAGCATTTT.